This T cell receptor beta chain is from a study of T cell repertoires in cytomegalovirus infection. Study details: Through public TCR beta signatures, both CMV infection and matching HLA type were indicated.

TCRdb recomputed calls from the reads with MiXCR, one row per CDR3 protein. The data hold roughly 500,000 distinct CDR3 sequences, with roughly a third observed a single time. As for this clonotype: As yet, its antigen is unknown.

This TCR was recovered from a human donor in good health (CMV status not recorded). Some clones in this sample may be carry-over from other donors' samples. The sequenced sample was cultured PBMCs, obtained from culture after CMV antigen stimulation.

CDR3 bases: TGCGCCAGCAGCTTGATCCCTAGTGAGGGAGTTCTCTTCCCTGAGCAGTTCTTC. Translating gives CASSLIPSEGVLFPEQFF. The chain has TRBV5-1 and TRBJ2-1, with D perhaps matching TRBD2 (5 bases). The germline gives CDR1 SGHRS, CDR2 YFSETQ. V was trimmed by 1 base and J by 9 bases, leaving 26 bases between them. This CDR3 has 18 amino acids.